This T cell receptor beta chain was sequenced for a study of blood T cell repertoires in COVID-19. For the study at large: The origin of the acute and convalescent COVID-19 samples was the United States, Italy and Spain. Nucleic acid was either cDNA or gDNA, and it came from T cells, B-cell-depleted T cells, or PBMCs.

Authors' methods: Estimation of nucleated cell counts relied on the amplification of reference gene primers. Produced via immunoSEQ multiplex PCR; TCRdb's table is partial and in-frame only. That table gives V, J and clone size, and the DNA gave D and trimming. The repertoire holds tens of thousands of clones, roughly 83% seen once, with approximately 30% in the top ten. Trimming took off 3 bases at V and 2 bases at J, with 13 bases between the two ends. Germline CDR1 SEHNR, CDR2 FQNEAQ (reference sequence). The CDR3 is 15 amino acids. V gene TRBV7-9 combines with J gene TRBJ1-2, with unresolved D. Material for sequencing was peripheral blood. The TCR was taken from a human donor with active COVID-19. The donor label of this sample is uncertain. The CDR3 region is CASSLATLVNYGYTF. CDR3 nucleotides: TGTGCCAGCAGCTTGGCAACCCTGGTAAACTATGGCTACACCTTC.